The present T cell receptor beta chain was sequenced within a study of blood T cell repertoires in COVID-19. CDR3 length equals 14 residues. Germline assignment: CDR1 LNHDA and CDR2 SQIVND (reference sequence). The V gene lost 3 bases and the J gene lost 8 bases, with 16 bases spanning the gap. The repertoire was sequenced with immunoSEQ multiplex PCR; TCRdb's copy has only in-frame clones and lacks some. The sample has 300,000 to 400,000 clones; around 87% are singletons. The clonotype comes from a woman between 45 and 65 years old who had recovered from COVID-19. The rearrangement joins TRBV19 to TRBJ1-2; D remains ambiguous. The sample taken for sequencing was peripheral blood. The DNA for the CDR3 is TGTGCCAGTAGTATCGTAGGAGCTCGTGGAGGCTACACCTTC. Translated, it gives CASSIVGARGGYTF. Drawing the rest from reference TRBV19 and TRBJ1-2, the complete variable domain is DGGITQSPKYLFRKEGQNVTLSCEQNLNHDAMYWYRQDPGQGLRLIYYSQIVNDFQKGDIAEGYSVSREKKESFPLTVTSAQKNPTAFYLCASSIVGARGGYTFGSGTRLTVV.